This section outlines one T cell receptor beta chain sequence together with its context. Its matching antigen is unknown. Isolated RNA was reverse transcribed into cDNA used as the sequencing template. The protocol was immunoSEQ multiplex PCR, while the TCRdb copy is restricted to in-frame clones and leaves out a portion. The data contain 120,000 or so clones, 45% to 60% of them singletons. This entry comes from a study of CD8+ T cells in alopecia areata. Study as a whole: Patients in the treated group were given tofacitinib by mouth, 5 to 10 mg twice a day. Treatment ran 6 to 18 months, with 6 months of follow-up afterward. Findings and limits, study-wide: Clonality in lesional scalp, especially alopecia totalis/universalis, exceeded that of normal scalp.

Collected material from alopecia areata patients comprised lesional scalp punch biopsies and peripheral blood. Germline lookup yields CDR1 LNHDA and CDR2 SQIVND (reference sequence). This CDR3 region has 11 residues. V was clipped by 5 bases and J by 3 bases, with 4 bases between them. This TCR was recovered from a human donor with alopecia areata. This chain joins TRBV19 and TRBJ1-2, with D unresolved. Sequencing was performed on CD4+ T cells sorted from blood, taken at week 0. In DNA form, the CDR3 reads TGTGCCAGTAGTGCCGACTATGGCTACACCTTC. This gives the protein CASSADYGYTF.